These 20 T cell receptor beta chains came from one sample sequenced in a study of blood T cell repertoires in COVID-19. The method was immunoSEQ multiplex PCR; TCRdb's version includes in-frame clones alone and lacks a portion of them. The sample has more than 65,000 clones, 75% to 90% seen once. The sample taken for sequencing was peripheral blood. Receptors were obtained from a man older than 75 with acute or convalescent COVID-19.

The genes are TRBV4-3 and TRBJ1-5; D is uncertain. Germline V gene sequence: CDR1 LGHNA, CDR2 YSLEER. The CDR3 extends over 15 amino acids. Trimming cost V 1 base and J 6 bases, with 13 bases left between them. Here the CDR3 DNA reads TGCGCCAGCAGCCAAGCCCATGGTGGCGGTCAGCCCCAGCATTTT. Residues: CASSQAHGGGQPQHF.

This chain connects TRBV5-6 to TRBJ2-7; D uncertain. The V end lost 2 bases, the J end lost 7 bases, and 10 bases lay between the germline ends. CDR1 is SGHDT and CDR2 is YYEEEE in the germline V gene. CDR3 length: 12 amino acids. CDR3 in amino acids: CASSLSSGEQYF. DNA for the CDR3: TGTGCCAGCAGCTTAAGTTCCGGGGAGCAGTACTTC.

The CDR3 region is CASSYFGGVRNTEAFF. The CDR3 nucleotides read TGTGCCAGCAGTTATTTCGGGGGTGTTCGGAACACTGAAGCTTTCTTT. The chain recombines TRBV6-2 or TRBV6-3 with TRBJ1-1; a possible D gene is TRBD1 (5 bases). The CDR3 extends over 16 amino acids. The V gene lost 3 bases and the J gene lost 1 base, with 15 bases spanning the gap. CDR1 and CDR2 (germline): MNHEY, SVGEGT.

The chain is built from TRBV11-1 and TRBJ2-7, with 9 positions matching TRBD1. The CDR3 consists of 14 residues. The germline V gene encodes CDR1 SGHAT and CDR2 FQDESV (reference sequence). J lost 3 bases, V lost 4 bases, and 4 bases had no gene match. CDR3 residues: CASSSGQGYYEQYF. The CDR3 DNA is TGTGCCAGCAGCTCGGGACAGGGATACTACGAGCAGTACTTC. The whole variable domain, remainder taken from reference TRBV11-1 and TRBJ2-7, is EAEVAQSPRYKITEKSQAVAFWCDPISGHATLYWYRQILGQGPELLVQFQDESVVDDSQLPKDRFSAERLKGVDSTLKIQPAELGDSAMYLCASSSGQGYYEQYFGPGTRLTVT.

CDR3 region: CASSLTTQETQYF. The CDR3 DNA sequence: TGTGCCAGCAGCTTAACCACACAAGAGACCCAGTACTTC. The chain joins TRBV7-9 to TRBJ2-5; D call uncertain. Between the trimmed V and J ends, which lost 2 bases and 2 bases, there was a span of 6 bases. This CDR3 spans 13 amino acids. Per the germline V gene, CDR1 is SEHNR and CDR2 is FQNEAQ (reference sequence).

The chain is built from TRBV28 and TRBJ2-7; 7 nucleotides align to TRBD1. Losses at the gene ends were 1 base for V and 2 bases for J; bases not matched to a gene: 8. The CDR3 has 16 amino acids. Germline V gene lookup returns CDR1 MDHEN and CDR2 SYDVKM. CDR3 region: CASSLSGTAGPYEQYF. Written as DNA, the CDR3 is TGTGCCAGCAGTTTATCCGGGACAGCAGGCCCCTACGAGCAGTACTTC.

The chain has TRBV7-7 and TRBJ2-3; D is perhaps TRBD2 (5 bases). Germline assignment: CDR1 SSHAT and CDR2 FNYEAQ (reference sequence). V lost 1 base to trimming and J lost 1 base, with 9 bases between them. CDR3 length: 15 residues. This CDR3 is CASSLGLGGTDTQYF. The CDR3 DNA reads TGTGCCAGCAGCTTAGGGTTGGGAGGCACAGATACGCAGTATTTT.

V gene TRBV19 combines with J gene TRBJ1-5, with 7 bases lining up with TRBD1. V was clipped by 6 bases and J by 6 bases; unmatched bases: 5. The CDR3 is made up of 13 amino acids. Germline V gene data show CDR1 as LNHDA and CDR2 as SQIVND (reference sequence). The CDR3 reads CASRNRGGQPQHF. DNA for the CDR3: TGTGCCAGTAGAAACAGGGGAGGTCAGCCCCAGCATTTT.

CDR3 sequence: CASSPGLATTRNEQFF. The CDR3 region has the DNA TGTGCCAGCAGCCCGGGACTAGCGACCACCCGGAATGAGCAGTTCTTC. V is TRBV7-2 and J is TRBJ2-1, with TRBD2 matching over 10 bases. This CDR3 region has 16 residues. Trimming cost V 5 bases and J 7 bases; bases outside gene matches: 11. CDR1 is SGHTA and CDR2 is FQGNSA in the germline V gene.

V and J are TRBV28 and TRBJ1-1, with TRBD1 identical over 8 bases. The ends lost 7 bases at V and 6 bases at J; junction bases unmatched: 16. The CDR3 consists of 16 residues. Germline V gene data show CDR1 as MDHEN and CDR2 as SYDVKM. CDR3 bases: TGTGCCAGCAACCCCCTCCCCGGACAGGGTGGGTCTGAAGCTTTCTTT. Residues: CASNPLPGQGGSEAFF.

The chain couples TRBV11-2 to TRBJ1-6; the match to TRBD1 covers 7 bases. CDR1 is SGHAT and CDR2 is FQNNGV in the germline V gene. This CDR3 spans 14 amino acids. With 4 bases clipped from V and 6 bases from J, the junction kept 3 bases outside the gene matches. The CDR3 spells CASSWGQINSPLHF. CDR3 in DNA: TGTGCCAGCAGCTGGGGACAGATTAATTCACCCCTCCACTTT.

This clone came up once. The chain employs TRBV19 and TRBJ2-1, with TRBD1 matching over 7 bases. V was clipped by 6 bases and J by 4 bases; unmatched bases: 6. CDR1 and CDR2 from the germline V gene are LNHDA and SQIVND (reference sequence). There are 14 residues in the CDR3. The CDR3, as DNA: TGTGCCAGTAGGCCGGGACAGTCATACAATGAGCAGTTCTTC. It yields the protein CASRPGQSYNEQFF.

This clone was seen once. V and J are TRBV4-1 and TRBJ2-7; 9 bases agree with TRBD2. The ends lost 5 bases at V and 5 bases at J; junction bases unmatched: 19. Germline V gene lookup returns CDR1 MGHRA and CDR2 YSYEKL. CDR3 length: 18 residues. Written as DNA, the CDR3 is TGCGCCAGCAGCTTTGGCCCGGGAGCTAGCGGGAACGGAGACGAGCAGTACTTC. Translated: CASSFGPGASGNGDEQYF.

The rearrangement uses TRBV25-1 and TRBJ2-7; 11 bases agree with TRBD1. Germline CDR1 MGHDK, CDR2 SYGVNS. This CDR3 is built from 14 residues. Trimming took 5 bases from V and 3 from J; bases not matched to a gene: 3. The CDR3 DNA reads TGTGCCAGCAGTAGGACAGGGGGCGACTACGAGCAGTACTTC. It is translated as CASSRTGGDYEQYF.

The V and J genes are TRBV11-2 and TRBJ1-1; unclear D gene. The germline V gene encodes CDR1 SGHAT and CDR2 FQNNGV. The V and J ends lost 0 bases and 11 bases respectively, with 10 bases between them. There are 12 residues in the CDR3. The CDR3, as DNA: TGTGCCAGCAGCTTAGATCTTGGAGGGGCTTTCTTT. Encoded protein: CASSLDLGGAFF.

This clone was observed a handful of times. V gene TRBV6-2 or TRBV6-3 combines with J gene TRBJ1-5; no clear D. The CDR3 spans 14 residues. Germline V gene sequence: CDR1 MNHEY, CDR2 SVGEGT. With 4 bases removed from V and 0 bases from J, the gap between germline ends came to 7 bases. The CDR3 sequence is CASSSGYSNQPQHF. CDR3 nucleotides: TGTGCCAGCAGTTCCGGGTATAGCAATCAGCCCCAGCATTTT.

This chain joins TRBV9 and TRBJ2-2; a possible D gene is TRBD1 (7 bases). Germline values: CDR1 SGDLS, CDR2 YYNGEE. Trimming took 4 bases from V and 4 from J, leaving 26 bases between them. There are 19 residues in the CDR3. CDR3 loop: CASSPLGGDSLRSTGELFF. The CDR3 DNA is TGTGCCAGCAGCCCTCTAGGAGGGGACAGCCTACGGAGCACCGGGGAGCTGTTTTTT.

The gene calls are TRBV4-2 and TRBJ2-3, with D perhaps matching TRBD1 (6 bases). CDR1 LGHNA and CDR2 YNFKEQ come from the germline V gene. This CDR3 comprises 15 residues. V was clipped by 0 bases and J by 3 bases, with 10 bases between them. The CDR3 nucleotides read TGTGCCAGCAGCCAAGACCCGAGGGGGACAGATACGCAGTATTTT. This sequence encodes CASSQDPRGTDTQYF.

The rearrangement links TRBV7-2 to TRBJ2-1, with TRBD2 as a possible D gene (7 bases). Germline values: CDR1 SGHTA, CDR2 FQGNSA. CDR3 length: 16 residues. The germline V and J ends were trimmed by 4 bases and 9 bases, with 22 bases remaining between them. The CDR3 sequence: CASSSPGGGPTGEQFF. The CDR3 DNA is TGTGCCAGCAGCTCGCCGGGGGGCGGCCCGACCGGTGAGCAGTTCTTC. The variable domain in full, with the rest retrieved from reference TRBV7-2 and TRBJ2-1, is GAGVSQSPSNKVTEKGKDVELRCDPISGHTALYWYRQSLGQGLEFLIYFQGNSAPDKSGLPSDRFSAERTGGSVSTLTIQRTQQEDSAVYLCASSSPGGGPTGEQFFGPGTRLTVL.

This chain joins TRBV6-5 and TRBJ1-2; D is unclear. Germline CDR1 MNHEY, CDR2 SVGAGI. Trimming cost V 6 bases and J 6 bases, with 14 bases left between them. This CDR3 is built from 13 residues. CDR3 DNA sequence: TGTGCCAGCAGATGGCAGGTACCGGATGGCTACACCTTC. This translates into CASRWQVPDGYTF.